This paragraph reports one TCR beta chain. The antigen is unknown. This record belongs to a study of cytomegalovirus exposure and HLA in healthy donors. Regarding the study as a whole: More than 150 TCR beta chains were listed as cytomegalovirus-associated. There were three CMV-associated chains whose specificity for CMV antigens was confirmed in vitro. A later analysis found first-cohort TCR clusters tended to co-occur in the 90 to 150 validation repertoires.

Separation from the 666-subject first cohort characterized the roughly 110-subject validation cohort, to which the donors belonged. TCRdb keeps only in-frame clones here, not all; method: immunoSEQ multiplex PCR. The sample carries fewer than 200,000 clones, approximately 86% recorded once. This TCR was sampled from a man aged 25 to 45 in good health and CMV-seropositive. The sample was PBMCs.

CDR3 residues: CASSPSTGTGYNEQFF. The CDR3 DNA reads TGCGCCAGCAGCCCTTCCACCGGGACAGGTTACAATGAGCAGTTCTTC. This chain links TRBV4-3 with TRBJ2-1; 8 bases line up with TRBD1. The CDR3 extends over 16 amino acids. Per germline, CDR1 LGHNA and CDR2 YSLEER. After removal of 4 bases from V and 4 bases from J, the junction contained 9 bases not matched to a gene.